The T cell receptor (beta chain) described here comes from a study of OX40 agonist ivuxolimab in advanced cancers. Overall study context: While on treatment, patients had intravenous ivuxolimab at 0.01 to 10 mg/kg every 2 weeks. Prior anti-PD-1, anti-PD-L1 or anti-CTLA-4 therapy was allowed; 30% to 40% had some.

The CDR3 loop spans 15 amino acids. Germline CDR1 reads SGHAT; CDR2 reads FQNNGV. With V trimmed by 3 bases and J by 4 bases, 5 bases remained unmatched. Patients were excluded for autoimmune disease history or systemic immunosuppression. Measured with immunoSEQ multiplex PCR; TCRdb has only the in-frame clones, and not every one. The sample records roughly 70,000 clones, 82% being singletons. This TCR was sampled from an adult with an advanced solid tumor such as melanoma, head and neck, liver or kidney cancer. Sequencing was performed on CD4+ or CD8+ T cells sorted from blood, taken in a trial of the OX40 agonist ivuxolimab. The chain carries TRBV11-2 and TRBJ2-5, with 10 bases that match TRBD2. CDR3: CASSFTSGTPETQYF. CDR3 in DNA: TGTGCCAGCAGCTTTACTAGCGGGACCCCAGAGACCCAGTACTTC.